This T cell receptor (beta chain) derives from a study of blood T cells in healthy people across ages. Whole-study findings and limits: Unknown CMV status may confound age-related changes in expanded clones. It was the long-lived donors that had more naive CD4+ cells and higher diversity than aged donors.

PCR was performed a second time for about 7 to 11 cycles using a sample-barcoded 5' primer and a J-beta primer mix. TCRdb independently ran MiXCR on the 5' RACE reads; one entry per CDR3 protein. The sample lists 550,000 to 750,000 distinct CDR3 sequences; around 21% were seen once. There are many counts of this clonotype. Its antigen is unknown. All donors came from Russia, were Caucasian and healthy, and spanned ages roughly 6 to 100. The CDR3 length is 17 residues. Germline CDR1 and CDR2: SGHDT and YYEEEE. The V end lost 1 base, the J end lost 0 bases, and 14 bases lay between the germline ends. The clonotype comes from a man between 65 and 79 years old in good health. The chain couples TRBV5-6 to TRBJ2-1, with D perhaps given as TRBD1 or TRBD2 (5 bases each). Sequencing used blood. The CDR3 is CASSLPTGLGSYNEQFF. The CDR3 DNA reads as TGTGCCAGCAGCTTGCCGACGGGGCTCGGCTCCTACAATGAGCAGTTCTTC.